The present T cell receptor (beta chain) was sequenced within a study of blood T cell repertoires in COVID-19. About the study: The study drew acute and convalescent COVID-19 samples from the United States, Italy and Spain.

This CDR3 contains 14 residues. The germline V gene encodes CDR1 SNHLY and CDR2 FYNNEI. Trimming pared 6 bases from V and 4 bases from J, leaving 15 bases between. Some clones are missing from TCRdb's copy, which holds only in-frame ones; the method was immunoSEQ multiplex PCR. The sample includes a few hundred thousand clones, roughly 89% of them seen just once. The sample comprised peripheral blood. The chain recombines TRBV2 with TRBJ1-1; a possible D gene is TRBD1 (6 bases). The clonotype originates from a man aged 45-60 years with acute or convalescent COVID-19. This CDR3 is CASRAGATVTEAFF. CDR3 DNA: TGTGCCAGCAGGGCGGGGGCGACGGTCACTGAAGCTTTCTTT.